One sample yielded the 31 T cell receptor beta chains listed below, sequenced in a study of TIL therapy for anti-PD-1-resistant metastatic lung cancer. Sample time point: pre-treatment sample, taken before nivolumab and TIL therapy. Sequencing used immunoSEQ v3. Libraries were prepared by immunoSEQ multiplex PCR; TCRdb keeps only in-frame clonotypes and omits some of them. The repertoire holds tens of thousands of clones, with more than 60% as singletons. The sequencing here drew on blood, taken at baseline. These receptors originate from a person between 25 and 80 years old with non-small cell lung cancer.

This chain links TRBV19 with TRBJ2-7; TRBD2 matches at 9 bases. The V gene end was trimmed by 6 bases and the J gene end by 2 bases; junction bases not matched to a gene: 2. In germline, CDR1 is LNHDA, CDR2 SQIVND (reference sequence). CDR3 length: 13 amino acids. The CDR3 nucleotides read TGTGCCAGTAGCTTAGCGGGAGCCTACGAGCAGTACTTC. This codes for CASSLAGAYEQYF.

The V call is TRBV15, the J call TRBJ1-1; D gene unclear. From germline, CDR1 is LNHNV and CDR2 YYDKDF (reference sequence). The CDR3 is 15 amino acids. V was trimmed by 0 bases and J by 6 bases, leaving 14 bases between them. Written as DNA, the CDR3 is TGTGCCACCAGCAGAGATTACCTCGCCAATCCTGAAGCTTTCTTT. It yields the protein CATSRDYLANPEAFF.

The V and J genes are TRBV9 and TRBJ2-2; D is possibly TRBD1 or TRBD2 (7 bases each). This CDR3 has 16 amino acids. CDR1 and CDR2 from the germline V gene are SGDLS and YYNGEE. V was trimmed by 4 bases and J by 9 bases, leaving 22 bases between them. The CDR3 DNA reads TGTGCCAGCAGCCGAACGCAGGGGGGGTATTCAAGGGAGCTGTTTTTT. Protein: CASSRTQGGYSRELFF.

The chain recombines TRBV28 with TRBJ2-1; unclear D gene. CDR1 and CDR2 (germline): MDHEN, SYDVKM. Trimming removed 7 bases at V and 8 bases at J, with 12 bases between. The CDR3 sequence is 12 residues long. The CDR3 is CASNSGLDEQFF. DNA of the CDR3: TGTGCCAGCAATAGTGGTTTGGATGAGCAGTTCTTC.

CDR3: CASSRETGKSTDTQYF. CDR3 nucleotide sequence: TGTGCCAGCAGCCGGGAGACAGGCAAAAGCACAGATACGCAGTATTTT. This rearrangement joins TRBV4-2 to TRBJ2-3; D possibly corresponds to TRBD1 (6 bases). Trimming cost V 4 bases and J 0 bases, with 14 bases left between them. Per germline, CDR1 LGHNA and CDR2 YNFKEQ. The CDR3 extends over 16 amino acids.

This clone was detected only a few times. The V call is TRBV4-1, the J call TRBJ1-3; D gene uncertain. The CDR3 is 15 amino acids. CDR1 is MGHRA and CDR2 is YSYEKL in the germline V gene. V gave up 6 bases and J gave up 0 bases, with 12 bases separating them. As DNA, the CDR3 is TGCGCCAGCAGTTCCGAGGGATTCTCTGGAAACACCATATATTTT. Protein: CASSSEGFSGNTIYF.

The genes are TRBV5-8 and TRBJ2-2, with D perhaps TRBD2 (5 bases). There are 16 residues in the CDR3. Trimming removed 1 base at V and 5 bases at J, with 15 bases between. Germline loops: CDR1 SGHTS, CDR2 YDEGEE. In DNA, the CDR3 is TGTGCCAGCAGCTTGTTCCGGTCTAGCCGGACCGGGGAGCTGTTTTTT. This encodes CASSLFRSSRTGELFF.

The chain's CDR3 is CASSPLGAGVYVEQYF. The CDR3 DNA follows: TGTGCCAGCTCACCACTTGGCGCAGGGGTGTACGTCGAGCAGTACTTC. The chain is built from TRBV18 and TRBJ2-7, with D tentatively TRBD1 (6 bases). The CDR3 has 16 amino acids. V lost 1 base to trimming and J lost 6 bases, with 19 bases between them. Germline-derived CDR1 and CDR2 are KGHSH and LQKENI.

The chain employs TRBV14 and TRBJ2-2; 7 nucleotides match TRBD2. The ends lost 3 bases at V and 5 bases at J; junction bases unmatched: 15. The germline CDR1 and CDR2 sequences are SGHDN and FVKESK. The CDR3 totals 18 residues. Here the CDR3 reads CASSHRRTSLGSTGELFF. The CDR3 DNA reads TGTGCCAGCAGCCACCGTAGGACTAGTTTAGGTTCGACCGGGGAGCTGTTTTTT. The full variable domain, rest sourced from reference TRBV14 and TRBJ2-2, is EAGVTQFPSHSVIEKGQTVTLRCDPISGHDNLYWYRRVMGKEIKFLLHFVKESKQDESGMPNNRFLAERTGGTYSTLKVQPAELEDSGVYFCASSHRRTSLGSTGELFFGEGSRLTVL.

This sequence joins TRBV7-2 and TRBJ1-1; D might be TRBD1 (6 bases). This CDR3 spans 14 amino acids. The germline V gene has CDR1 SGHTA and CDR2 FQGNSA. The germline V and J ends were trimmed by 6 bases and 6 bases, with 17 bases remaining between them. CDR3 DNA sequence: TGTGCCAGCAGTCCTGAAGGGGGTAGGTCTGAAGCTTTCTTT. Translation gives CASSPEGGRSEAFF.

This clone showed up just a few times. The chain uses TRBV9 and TRBJ1-5, with D possibly TRBD1 on 5 matching bases. Trimming took off 0 bases at V and 3 bases at J, with 7 bases between the two ends. This CDR3 is built from 14 residues. Germline CDR1 reads SGDLS; CDR2 reads YYNGEE. The CDR3 coding sequence is TGTGCCAGCAGCGTAGGGGGCGTCAATCAGCCCCAGCATTTT. Translation: CASSVGGVNQPQHF.

This chain connects TRBV5-1 to TRBJ2-3; 8 bases fit TRBD2. V dropped 4 bases and J dropped 1; count of bases not matched to a gene: 8. Looked up from germline, CDR1 is SGHRS and CDR2 is YFSETQ. The CDR3 has 16 amino acids. CDR3 bases: TGCGCCAGCAGCACTAGCCCGACTAGCGGCACAGATACGCAGTATTTT. This translates into CASSTSPTSGTDTQYF.

This sequence joins TRBV6-5 and TRBJ1-2, with no clear D. This CDR3 has 12 amino acids. Looked up from germline, CDR1 is MNHEY and CDR2 is SVGAGI. Trimming removed 7 bases at V and 1 base at J, with 7 bases between. In DNA, the CDR3 is TGTGCCAGCATGGGGTTTAACTATGGCTACACCTTC. Translated: CASMGFNYGYTF.

This clone was counted a single time. The rearrangement joins TRBV7-3 to TRBJ1-2, with a possible D match to TRBD1 (6 bases). The V gene lost 0 bases and the J gene lost 7 bases, with 9 bases spanning the gap. The CDR3 sequence is 13 residues long. Germline loops: CDR1 SGHTA, CDR2 FQGTGA. For the CDR3, the DNA is TGTGCCAGCAGCTTAACTGGGACACTTGGCTACACCTTC. It codes for CASSLTGTLGYTF.

The CDR3 sequence: CASSPGLAGGTYEQYF. In DNA form, the CDR3 reads TGTGCCAGCAGCCCAGGACTAGCGGGGGGGACCTACGAGCAGTACTTC. The chain has TRBV7-2 and TRBJ2-7; 15 nucleotides match TRBD2. Germline-derived CDR1 and CDR2 are SGHTA and FQGNSA. The CDR3 has 16 residues. V lost 5 bases, J lost 2 bases, and 4 bases stayed unmatched.

The V gene is TRBV5-6, the J gene TRBJ2-5; 15 bases line up with TRBD2. CDR1 and CDR2 (germline): SGHDT, YYEEEE. The CDR3 length is 15 residues. J was trimmed by 5 bases and V by 2 bases; bases with no gene match: 1. CDR3 nucleotide sequence: TGTGCCAGCAGCTTCGGACTAGCGGGAGGGGAGACCCAGTACTTC. Translating it yields CASSFGLAGGETQYF. Full variable domain (missing parts from reference TRBV5-6 and TRBJ2-5): DAGVTQSPTHLIKTRGQQVTLRCSPKSGHDTVSWYQQALGQGPQFIFQYYEEEERQRGNFPDRFSGHQFPNYSSELNVNALLLGDSALYLCASSFGLAGGETQYFGPGTRLLVL.

The chain carries TRBV7-9 and TRBJ1-2; D ambiguous. The CDR3 totals 14 residues. The germline V and J ends were trimmed by 1 base and 2 bases, with 8 bases remaining between them. CDR1 and CDR2 from the germline V gene are SEHNR and FQNEAQ (reference sequence). The CDR3: CASSLVTGNYGYTF. Written as DNA, the CDR3 is TGTGCCAGCAGCTTAGTTACGGGAAACTATGGCTACACCTTC.

V usage is TRBV5-1 and J usage is TRBJ2-6; maybe TRBD2 (6 bases). V lost 6 bases and J 3 bases, leaving 19 bases between the germline ends. CDR1 and CDR2 (germline): SGHRS, YFSETQ. This CDR3 is built from 17 residues. The CDR3 sequence is CASTFGGALGGANVLTF. The CDR3 nucleotides read TGCGCCAGCACCTTCGGGGGAGCCCTCGGTGGGGCCAACGTCCTGACTTTC.

V gene TRBV19 combines with J gene TRBJ2-3; 9 bases are a match to TRBD2. CDR1 is LNHDA, CDR2 SQIVND, per germline (reference sequence). The length of the CDR3 is 13 residues. The V segment lost 7 bases and the J segment 5 bases; nucleotides outside the gene matches: 4. The CDR3 sequence is CASTSGVGDTQYF. DNA of the CDR3: TGTGCCAGTACTAGCGGGGTAGGAGATACGCAGTATTTT.

V gene TRBV4-2 combines with J gene TRBJ2-1; 9 nucleotides agree with TRBD2. Germline CDR1 is LGHNA and CDR2 is YNFKEQ. This CDR3 contains 16 residues. Trimming removed 1 base from V and 2 bases from J; junction bases left unmatched: 3. The CDR3 sequence: CASSQAGTSTYNEQFF. For the CDR3, the DNA is TGTGCCAGCAGCCAAGCCGGGACTAGCACCTACAATGAGCAGTTCTTC.

V gene TRBV25-1 combines with J gene TRBJ1-1; perhaps TRBD1 as D (6 bases). Germline V CDR1 and CDR2: MGHDK, SYGVNS. The length of the CDR3 is 14 residues. V shed 6 bases and J shed 0 bases, with 11 bases lying between them. CDR3 sequence reads: CASRDSGMNTEAFF. CDR3 sequence (DNA): TGTGCCAGCAGGGACAGTGGGATGAACACTGAAGCTTTCTTT.

The rearrangement uses TRBV6-5 and TRBJ1-1; D is unclear. This CDR3 comprises 13 residues. Trimming pared 6 bases from V and 5 bases from J, leaving 13 bases between. CDR1 and CDR2 (germline): MNHEY, SVGAGI. The CDR3 DNA sequence: TGTGCCAGCAGATTCATCGGTCAGACTGAAGCTTTCTTT. It encodes CASRFIGQTEAFF.

The chain recombines TRBV7-8 with TRBJ2-1; 8 bases match TRBD2. There are 15 residues in the CDR3. The germline V gene has CDR1 SGHVS and CDR2 FQNEAQ. The ends lost 5 bases at V and 10 bases at J; junction bases unmatched: 13. The CDR3 reads CASSPRGGTRYEQFF. As DNA, the CDR3 is TGTGCCAGCAGCCCCAGGGGCGGGACTAGGTACGAGCAGTTCTTC.

This clone is a singleton in its sample. J is TRBJ2-7 and V is TRBV28, with D perhaps matching TRBD1 or TRBD2 (6 bases each). With 7 bases removed from V and 4 bases from J, the gap between germline ends came to 14 bases. The CDR3 contains 13 residues. CDR1 is MDHEN and CDR2 is SYDVKM in the germline V gene. The CDR3 DNA follows: TGTGCCAGCACTCGAGGGGGGCGGTACGAGCAGTACTTC. Translation gives CASTRGGRYEQYF. Variable domain in full (rest from reference TRBV28 and TRBJ2-7): DVKVTQSSRYLVKRTGEKVFLECVQDMDHENMFWYRQDPGLGLRLIYFSYDVKMKEKGDIPEGYSVSREKKERFSLILESASTNQTSMYLCASTRGGRYEQYFGPGTRLTVT.

The gene calls are TRBV6-5 and TRBJ2-7; TRBD2 might be the D (6 bases). This CDR3 contains 14 residues. The germline V gene has CDR1 MNHEY and CDR2 SVGAGI. V was shortened by 5 bases and J by 6 bases, with 17 bases between the two germline ends. The CDR3 reads CASSTGLAQVEQYF. CDR3 DNA sequence: TGTGCCAGCAGTACGGGACTCGCTCAGGTCGAGCAGTACTTC.

The genes are TRBV2 and TRBJ2-3; no clear D. This CDR3 is built from 14 residues. V was pared by 6 bases and J by 0 bases, with 10 bases between. Germline values: CDR1 SNHLY, CDR2 FYNNEI. CDR3 in amino acids: CASSSAFSTDTQYF. The DNA for the CDR3 is TGTGCCAGCAGCTCGGCATTTAGCACAGATACGCAGTATTTT.

The V and J genes are TRBV7-2 and TRBJ1-2, with 10 bases lining up with TRBD1. CDR1 is SGHTA, CDR2 FQGNSA, per germline. Unmatched junction bases numbered 10, after V lost 4 bases and J lost 2 bases. The length of the CDR3 is 17 residues. CDR3 sequence reads: CASSSGQGRWWNYGYTF. CDR3 coding DNA: TGTGCCAGCAGCTCGGGACAGGGGAGGTGGTGGAACTATGGCTACACCTTC. The full variable domain, completed using reference TRBV7-2 and TRBJ1-2, is GAGVSQSPSNKVTEKGKDVELRCDPISGHTALYWYRQSLGQGLEFLIYFQGNSAPDKSGLPSDRFSAERTGGSVSTLTIQRTQQEDSAVYLCASSSGQGRWWNYGYTFGSGTRLTVV.

The J gene is TRBJ2-5, the V gene TRBV19, with 7 bases aligning to TRBD1. V shed 5 bases and J 1 base; nucleotides not matched to a gene: 10. The CDR3 consists of 16 residues. CDR1 and CDR2 (germline): LNHDA, SQIVND (reference sequence). The CDR3 sequence is CASSLLPTGPQETQYF. As DNA, the CDR3 is TGTGCCAGTAGTCTCCTCCCGACAGGGCCCCAAGAGACCCAGTACTTC.

The genes are TRBV11-3 and TRBJ2-7; 10 bases are shared with TRBD1. Germline V lookup: CDR1 SGHNT, CDR2 YENEEA. This CDR3 is built from 15 residues. V gave up 1 base and J gave up 5 bases; unmatched junction bases: 5. Here the CDR3 reads CASSLGGQGSNEQYF. The DNA of the CDR3 is TGTGCCAGCAGCTTAGGGGGACAGGGGAGCAACGAGCAGTACTTC.

The chain links TRBV6-1 to TRBJ2-7; 8 nucleotides agree with TRBD2. With V trimmed by 5 bases and J by 5 bases, 11 bases remained unmatched. Germline V gene sequence: CDR1 MNHNS, CDR2 SASEGT. CDR3 length: 15 amino acids. In DNA, the CDR3 is TGTGCCAGCAGTCCACGGGAGGGATTAAGGAACGAGCAGTACTTC. This codes for CASSPREGLRNEQYF.

The CDR3 bases are TGTGCCAGCAGCTTAGAAGGGCCGCTCTATGGCTACACCTTC. Its translation is CASSLEGPLYGYTF. The rearrangement joins TRBV7-2 to TRBJ1-2, with D unclear. The V end lost 1 base, the J end lost 4 bases, and 10 bases lay between the germline ends. The germline CDR1 and CDR2 sequences are SGHTA and FQGNSA. The CDR3 runs to 14 residues. The full variable domain, with the rest looked up from reference TRBV7-2 and TRBJ1-2, is GAGVSQSPSNKVTEKGKDVELRCDPISGHTALYWYRQSLGQGLEFLIYFQGNSAPDKSGLPSDRFSAERTGGSVSTLTIQRTQQEDSAVYLCASSLEGPLYGYTFGSGTRLTVV.